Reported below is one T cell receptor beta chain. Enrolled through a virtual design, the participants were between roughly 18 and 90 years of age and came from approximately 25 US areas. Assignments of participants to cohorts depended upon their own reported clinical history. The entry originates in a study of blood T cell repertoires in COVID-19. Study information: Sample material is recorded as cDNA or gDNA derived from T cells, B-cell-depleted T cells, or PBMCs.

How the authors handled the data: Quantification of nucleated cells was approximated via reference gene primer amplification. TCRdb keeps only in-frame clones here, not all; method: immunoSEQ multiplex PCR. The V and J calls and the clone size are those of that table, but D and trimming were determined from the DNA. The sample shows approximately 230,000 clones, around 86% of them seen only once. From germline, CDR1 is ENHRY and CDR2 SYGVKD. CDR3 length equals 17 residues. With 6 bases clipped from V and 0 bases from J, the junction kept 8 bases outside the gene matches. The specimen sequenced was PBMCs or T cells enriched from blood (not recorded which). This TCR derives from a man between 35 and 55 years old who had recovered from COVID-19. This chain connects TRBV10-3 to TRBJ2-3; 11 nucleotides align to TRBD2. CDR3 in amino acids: CAISPGLAVWSTDTQYF. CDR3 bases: TGTGCCATCAGCCCGGGACTAGCGGTTTGGAGCACAGATACGCAGTATTTT.